A single sample gave rise to the 25 T cell receptor beta chains below, sequenced in a study of cytomegalovirus exposure and HLA in healthy donors (dated 2017 in TCRdb). Library preparation was by the immunoSEQ multiplex PCR assay. The multiplex PCR relied on a mix of 60 forward primers for TCR Vbeta segments and 13 reverse primers for TCR Jbeta segments. TCRdb stores this immuneACCESS table with in-frame sequences only. Part of the clones is absent; in the studies checked, under half of the shortfall reflects unresolved V genes, and no reason is known for the rest. The sample table contains under 200,000 clones; only one count was recorded for approximately 80% of them. The top ten clonotypes cover 1.5% to 2% of the sample. Sequencing was carried out using PBMCs. These TCRs come from a woman younger than 35 in good health and CMV-seronegative.

The chain has TRBV9 and TRBJ2-3, with D maybe TRBD2 (5 bases). Germline assignment: CDR1 SGDLS and CDR2 YYNGEE. The CDR3 loop spans 14 amino acids. The V end lost 0 bases, the J end lost 3 bases, and 8 bases lay between the germline ends. CDR3 DNA: TGTGCCAGCAGCGTAGAGGGCGGGACAGATACGCAGTATTTT. It translates to CASSVEGGTDTQYF.

This clone appeared once. This chain uses TRBV27 with TRBJ1-2; a possible D gene is TRBD1 (6 bases). The germline gives CDR1 MNHEY, CDR2 SMNVEV (reference sequence). This CDR3 is built from 13 residues. Trimming took 5 bases from V and 7 from J, leaving 14 bases between them. CDR3 protein: CASSLTQGSGYTF. CDR3 in DNA: TGTGCCAGCAGTCTGACGCAGGGGTCTGGCTACACCTTC.

The chain has TRBV19 and TRBJ2-7; 8 nucleotides match TRBD2. The V and J ends lost 4 bases and 5 bases, in that order; junction bases with no gene match: 10. Germline V gene data show CDR1 as LNHDA and CDR2 as SQIVND (reference sequence). The CDR3 length is 15 residues. Here the CDR3 reads CASSSPGTRTHEQYF. Written as DNA, the CDR3 is TGTGCCAGTAGTAGTCCCGGGACTAGGACCCACGAGCAGTACTTC.

The chain combines TRBV9 with TRBJ1-2; D remains unclear. The V end was cut by 1 base, the J end by 4 bases, with 14 bases between. CDR3 length: 15 residues. CDR1 and CDR2 from the germline V gene are SGDLS and YYNGEE. This CDR3 is CASSVSEGEAYGYTF. The CDR3 DNA follows: TGTGCCAGCAGCGTATCGGAGGGAGAGGCCTATGGCTACACCTTC. Combining the CDR3 with reference TRBV9 and TRBJ1-2 gives the whole variable domain DSGVTQTPKHLITATGQRVTLRCSPRSGDLSVYWYQQSLDQGLQFLIQYYNGEERAKGNILERFSAQQFPDLHSELNLSSLELGDSALYFCASSVSEGEAYGYTFGSGTRLTVV.

This chain connects TRBV5-1 to TRBJ1-1; no clear D. This CDR3 has 15 residues. Germline CDR1 and CDR2: SGHRS and YFSETQ. Trimming removed 3 bases at V and 0 bases at J, with 12 bases between. The DNA for the CDR3 is TGCGCCAGCAGCTCAGTAGGACTGATGAACACTGAAGCTTTCTTT. Translation gives CASSSVGLMNTEAFF.

The chain employs TRBV6-5 and TRBJ1-1, with a possible D match to TRBD1 (6 bases). V gave up 7 bases and J gave up 3 bases, with 15 bases separating them. CDR1 and CDR2 from the germline V gene are MNHEY and SVGAGI. The CDR3 runs 14 residues. CDR3 nucleotides: TGTGCCAGCACCGACGACAGGTTGCACACTGAAGCTTTCTTT. Translated: CASTDDRLHTEAFF.

The rearrangement links TRBV19 to TRBJ2-1; 8 bases match TRBD1. CDR3 size: 15 residues. Losses at the gene ends were 10 bases for V and 7 bases for J; bases not matched to a gene: 15. Germline CDR1 is LNHDA and CDR2 is SQIVND (reference sequence). The CDR3: CATCPFVRQGNEQFF. CDR3 sequence (DNA): TGTGCCACCTGTCCCTTCGTAAGACAGGGGAATGAGCAGTTCTTC.

The V and J genes are TRBV29-1 and TRBJ2-3, with a tentative D call TRBD1 (6 bases). The germline V gene has CDR1 SQVTM and CDR2 ANQGSEA. V gave up 3 bases and J gave up 2 bases, with 9 bases separating them. The CDR3 contains 13 residues. The DNA of the CDR3 is TGCAGCGTTGAGGGGGCAGCCACAGATACGCAGTATTTT. Translation: CSVEGAATDTQYF.

This rearrangement joins TRBV9 to TRBJ2-1; 9 nucleotides line up with TRBD2. There are 17 residues in the CDR3. V shed 2 bases, J shed 2 bases, and the junction held 8 bases outside the gene matches. Germline lookup yields CDR1 SGDLS and CDR2 YYNGEE. In nucleotides, the CDR3 is TGTGCCAGCAGCGTTGGGAGCGGGAGGATGGCCTACAATGAGCAGTTCTTC. Translating gives CASSVGSGRMAYNEQFF.

The DNA of the CDR3 is TGTGCCAGCACACCATGGGGGACTAGCGGAGACAATGAGCAGTTCTTC. Amino acids: CASTPWGTSGDNEQFF. The chain employs TRBV5-5 and TRBJ2-1, with TRBD2 matching over 11 bases. Germline V gene lookup returns CDR1 SGHKS and CDR2 YYEKEE (reference sequence). CDR3 length: 16 amino acids. After removal of 6 bases from V and 5 bases from J, the junction contained 10 bases not matched to a gene.

The V gene is TRBV27, the J gene TRBJ1-1; no firm D call. Looked up from germline, CDR1 is MNHEY and CDR2 is SMNVEV (reference sequence). The V and J ends lost 0 bases and 0 bases respectively, with 8 bases between them. This CDR3 is built from 15 residues. In DNA, the CDR3 is TGTGCCAGCAGTTTATCGTACGGTTTGAACACTGAAGCTTTCTTT. The encoded protein is CASSLSYGLNTEAFF.

Concerning this clone itself: Other DNA sequences within the sample encode an identical CDR3. The gene calls are TRBV19 and TRBJ1-2; 11 positions agree with TRBD1. Germline V gene data show CDR1 as LNHDA and CDR2 as SQIVND (reference sequence). The V segment lost 3 bases and the J segment 8 bases; nucleotides outside the gene matches: 8. This CDR3 is built from 15 residues. CDR3 coding DNA: TGTGCCAGTAGTATTGTAGGACAGGGGGCAGACGGCTACACCTTC. Its protein product is CASSIVGQGADGYTF.

This chain joins TRBV2 and TRBJ2-3; the match to TRBD2 covers 10 bases. V was pared by 5 bases and J by 2 bases, with 13 bases of the junction left unmatched. Germline loops: CDR1 SNHLY, CDR2 FYNNEI. The CDR3 loop spans 18 amino acids. CDR3 DNA sequence: TGTGCCAGCAGTCCAGTATCGGGGCTAGCGGGAGACACAGATACGCAGTATTTT. Residues: CASSPVSGLAGDTDTQYF. The full variable domain, in which reference TRBV2 and TRBJ2-3 provide the parts outside the CDR3, is EPEVTQTPSHQVTQMGQEVILRCVPISNHLYFYWYRQILGQKVEFLVSFYNNEISEKSEIFDDQFSVERPDGSNFTLKIRSTKLEDSAMYFCASSPVSGLAGDTDTQYFGPGTRLTVL.

The chain carries TRBV19 and TRBJ1-2, with 9 positions matching TRBD1. Trimming removed 3 bases from V and 8 bases from J; junction bases left unmatched: 4. This CDR3 comprises 13 residues. The germline V gene encodes CDR1 LNHDA and CDR2 SQIVND (reference sequence). This CDR3 reads CASSIWTGVGYTF. For the CDR3, the DNA is TGTGCCAGTAGTATCTGGACAGGGGTGGGCTACACCTTC.

A word on this clone: A read error may produce the germline difference seen at one junction end. This chain joins TRBV7-9 and TRBJ1-2, with D possibly TRBD1 on 6 matching bases. CDR3 length: 12 amino acids. Germline V lookup: CDR1 SEHNR, CDR2 FQNEAQ (reference sequence). CDR3 sequence reads: CSSRAGVYGYTF. The CDR3 DNA sequence: TGTTCCAGCAGGGCAGGGGTCTATGGCTACACCTTC. Drawing the rest from reference TRBV7-9 and TRBJ1-2, the complete variable domain is DTGVSQNPRHKITKRGQNVTFRCDPISEHNRLYWYRQTLGQGPEFLTYFQNEAQLEKSRLLSDRFSAERPKGSFSTLEIQRTEQGDSAMYLCSSRAGVYGYTFGSGTRLTVV.

The rearrangement links TRBV4-2 to TRBJ2-7; TRBD2 is a possible D gene (6 bases). This CDR3 has 14 residues. Germline-derived CDR1 and CDR2 are LGHNA and YNFKEQ. The V and J ends lost 3 bases and 7 bases respectively, with 16 bases between them. The CDR3 region has the DNA TGTGCCAGCAGCCATCGTGATGGGGGGAGGGAGCAGTACTTC. It specifies CASSHRDGGREQYF.

The chain links TRBV4-3 to TRBJ2-6; D is ambiguous. This CDR3 spans 17 amino acids. V shed 0 bases and J shed 0 bases, with 9 bases lying between them. Germline V CDR1 and CDR2: LGHNA, YSLEER. The CDR3 nucleotides are TGCGCCAGCAGCCAAGAACAGTTCCGCTCTGGGGCCAACGTCCTGACTTTC. It codes for CASSQEQFRSGANVLTF.

The V gene is TRBV6-5, the J gene TRBJ1-5; TRBD1 agrees at 7 bases. CDR3 length: 12 amino acids. The V segment lost 4 bases and the J segment 7 bases; nucleotides outside the gene matches: 1. Looked up from germline, CDR1 is MNHEY and CDR2 is SVGAGI. The CDR3 region has the DNA TGTGCCAGCAGTTCAGGGGGACAGCCCCAGCATTTT. It is translated as CASSSGGQPQHF.

This sequence joins TRBV27 and TRBJ2-1; D is unclear. Germline CDR1 MNHEY, CDR2 SMNVEV (reference sequence). The length of the CDR3 is 13 residues. The germline V and J ends were trimmed by 3 bases and 4 bases, with 7 bases remaining between them. The CDR3 reads CASSFSRYNEQFF. Written as DNA, the CDR3 is TGTGCCAGCAGTTTTTCCAGGTACAATGAGCAGTTCTTC.

The V call is TRBV19, the J call TRBJ2-1; a weak D match, TRBD1 (5 bases). There are 13 residues in the CDR3. Germline values: CDR1 LNHDA, CDR2 SQIVND (reference sequence). Trimming left V 1 base short and J 7 bases short, with 8 bases between. CDR3 sequence reads: CASSIGRANEQFF. The CDR3 DNA is TGTGCCAGTAGTATAGGCAGGGCGAATGAGCAGTTCTTC.

The chain uses TRBV25-1 and TRBJ2-3; D ambiguous. The germline gives CDR1 MGHDK, CDR2 SYGVNS. The CDR3 loop spans 14 amino acids. Trimming took off 5 bases at V and 3 bases at J, with 12 bases between the two ends. CDR3 bases: TGTGCCAGCAGTACCCTCGGCGGTACAGATACGCAGTATTTT. It specifies CASSTLGGTDTQYF.

This clone was detected only once. The chain recombines TRBV14 with TRBJ2-1; maybe TRBD2 (6 bases). V lost 4 bases, J lost 3 bases, and 19 bases lay in between. The CDR3 loop spans 17 amino acids. Germline V gene sequence: CDR1 SGHDN, CDR2 FVKESK. CDR3 protein: CASSPIESREDYNEQFF. The CDR3 region has the DNA TGTGCCAGCAGCCCCATTGAGTCGAGGGAGGACTACAATGAGCAGTTCTTC.

The chain carries TRBV28 and TRBJ2-6; the match to TRBD1 covers 9 bases. Per germline, CDR1 MDHEN and CDR2 SYDVKM. V lost 8 bases and J lost 2; bases outside the gene matches: 10. This CDR3 has 17 residues. The chain's CDR3 is CASLNRGQGTGANVLTF. In nucleotides, the CDR3 is TGTGCCAGCCTTAATCGCGGACAGGGGACTGGGGCCAACGTCCTGACTTTC.

This clone was found a few times. J is TRBJ2-7 and V is TRBV7-9, with 8 bases that match TRBD1. V shed 4 bases and J 6 bases; nucleotides not matched to a gene: 8. CDR3 length: 14 amino acids. Per the germline V gene, CDR1 is SEHNR and CDR2 is FQNEAQ (reference sequence). The CDR3 DNA follows: TGTGCCAGCAGCTCCCAGGGGGCTATTCCCGAGCAGTACTTC. Translation: CASSSQGAIPEQYF.

The chain couples TRBV9 to TRBJ2-1, with 11 bases aligning to TRBD2. CDR1 and CDR2 from the germline V gene are SGDLS and YYNGEE. The CDR3 totals 16 residues. Trimming removed 0 bases from V and 8 bases from J; junction bases left unmatched: 7. Here the CDR3 reads CASSVDMGLAVHEQFF. In DNA, the CDR3 is TGTGCCAGCAGCGTAGATATGGGACTAGCGGTCCATGAGCAGTTCTTC.